This entry concerns a single T cell receptor beta chain. Other DNA variants within this sample encode the same CDR3. This table comes from immunoSEQ multiplex PCR, and its TCRdb copy is limited to in-frame clones, with some not included. Among under 150,000 clones listed, over 85% were seen once. The record originates from a study of control samples from healthy donors and cancer patients. Germline V CDR1 and CDR2: SNHLY, FYNNEI. This CDR3 is 15 amino acids long. V gave up 3 bases and J gave up 6 bases, with 17 bases separating them. The TCR was taken from a man aged 30 to 45 in good health. The chain uses TRBV2 and TRBJ1-2; perhaps TRBD1 as D (5 bases). Sample: blood. The CDR3: CASSELPHGADGYTF. The CDR3 nucleotides are TGTGCCAGCAGTGAGCTGCCACACGGGGCCGATGGCTACACCTTC.